A selection of T cell receptor beta chains follows, all from one sample in a study of low-dose radiotherapy and immunotherapy resistance in tumors. Each CDR3 protein is one row after TCRdb ran MiXCR on the reads. Of approximately 46,000 distinct CDR3 sequences detected, 25% to 30% appear once; the ten largest clones hold roughly a tenth. Here the sequenced sample was PBMCs, taken after low-dose radiotherapy plus immunotherapy. Receptors originate from a male donor with prostate cancer. Each CDR3 is given with its conserved first and last residue. A D gene is named only where the DNA matches it firmly. Size is stated for part of the rows, as once, few or many counts, or as a class when the clone is expanded.

v_gene	j_gene	abundance	d_gene	CDR3aa	CDR3nt
TRBV6-8	TRBJ2-5	-	-	CASSSTGRETQYF	TGTGCCAGCAGTTCCACAGGGAGGGAGACCCAGTACTTC
TRBV28	TRBJ2-1	many	TRBD1	CASSSGTGTYNEQFF	TGTGCCAGCAGTTCCGGGACAGGGACCTACAATGAGCAGTTCTTC
TRBV28	TRBJ2-7	many	-	CASLLTSRDEQYF	TGTGCCAGCCTTTTGACTTCCCGGGACGAGCAGTACTTC
TRBV11-2	TRBJ2-7	-	-	CASSPHEAGEQYF	TGTGCCAGCAGCCCCCATGAAGCGGGCGAGCAGTACTTC
TRBV2	TRBJ2-1	-	TRBD2	CASSFAGTSGIYNEQFF	TGTGCCAGCAGCTTCGCGGGGACTAGCGGGATATACAATGAGCAGTTCTTC
TRBV7-9	TRBJ1-5	many	-	CASSLAGSQPQHF	TGTGCCAGCAGCTTAGCGGGCAGCCAGCCCCAGCATTTT
TRBV4-1	TRBJ1-1	many	TRBD1	CASSQPGQRDTEAFF	TGCGCCAGCAGCCAACCGGGACAGAGGGACACTGAAGCTTTCTTT
TRBV6-8	TRBJ2-7	-	-	CASREIVGGYEQYF	TGTGCCAGCAGGGAAATTGTAGGGGGCTACGAGCAGTACTTC
TRBV7-9	TRBJ2-4	many	TRBD1	CASSFQGQGGNIQYF	TGTGCCAGCAGCTTTCAGGGACAGGGGGGAAACATTCAGTACTTC
TRBV6-2/TRBV6-3	TRBJ1-1	many	-	CASSSKGAGVAFF	TGTGCCAGCAGTTCAAAAGGGGCAGGAGTGGCTTTCTTT
TRBV5-1	TRBJ2-7	-	TRBD2	CASSTGGSGGYEQYF	TGCGCCAGCAGTACCGGAGGTAGCGGGGGTTACGAGCAGTACTTC
TRBV9	TRBJ2-2	many	-	CASSVGSGELFF	TGTGCCAGCAGCGTAGGGTCTGGGGAGCTGTTTTTT
TRBV7-9	TRBJ1-3	many	-	CASSQGGGADGNTIYF	TGTGCCAGCAGCCAGGGCGGGGGTGCGGATGGAAACACCATATATTTT
TRBV5-1	TRBJ2-3	many	TRBD1	CASSLRQGVGTDTQYF	TGCGCCAGCAGCTTGCGACAGGGGGTAGGCACAGATACGCAGTATTTT
TRBV30	TRBJ1-1	few	TRBD1	CAWGGGQGRAEAFF	TGTGCCTGGGGCGGGGGACAGGGGAGGGCTGAAGCTTTCTTT
TRBV5-1	TRBJ2-7	many	-	CASSRATGAYEQYF	TGCGCCAGCAGCCGGGCGACAGGAGCCTACGAGCAGTACTTC
TRBV29-1	TRBJ2-3	many	-	CSALEEDFSTDTQYF	TGCAGCGCCCTGGAGGAGGACTTTAGCACAGATACGCAGTATTTT
TRBV7-9	TRBJ2-3	many	TRBD2	CAVGGGDTDTQYF	TGTGCCGTGGGGGGAGGGGACACAGATACGCAGTATTTT
TRBV27	TRBJ1-1	many	-	CASSLTGYLTEAFF	TGTGCCAGCAGTTTAACGGGGTATCTCACTGAAGCTTTCTTT
TRBV28	TRBJ2-7	many	-	CATERDKTYEQYF	TGTGCCACGGAGCGGGACAAGACCTACGAGCAGTACTTC
TRBV30	TRBJ2-7	many	TRBD1	CAWRRTGPYEQYF	TGTGCCTGGCGACGGACAGGGCCCTACGAGCAGTACTTC
TRBV5-8	TRBJ2-1	medium-sized	TRBD2	CASPNSLLRESSYNEQFF	TGTGCCAGCCCAAATTCATTATTGCGGGAGAGCTCCTACAATGAGCAGTTCTTC
TRBV3-1	TRBJ2-1	many	TRBD2	CASSETSGRKRNEQFF	TGTGCCAGCAGTGAGACTAGCGGGAGGAAACGCAATGAGCAGTTCTTC
TRBV29-1	TRBJ2-7	many	TRBD1	CSVTGQGSTAYEQYF	TGCAGCGTCACCGGACAGGGATCCACCGCCTACGAGCAGTACTTC
TRBV20-1	TRBJ2-1	many	TRBD2	CRAQGTSGAYNEQFF	TGCAGAGCCCAAGGGACTAGCGGGGCCTACAATGAGCAGTTCTTC
TRBV19	TRBJ1-5	many	-	CASSIADSSNQPQHF	TGTGCCAGTAGTATCGCGGACAGTAGCAATCAGCCCCAGCATTTT
TRBV3-1	TRBJ2-3	many	-	CASSRRKAGITDTQYF	TGTGCCAGCAGCCGAAGGAAAGCGGGTATCACAGATACGCAGTATTTT
TRBV2	TRBJ1-1	many	-	CASRGLRADTEAFF	TGTGCCAGCAGGGGCCTGAGGGCTGATACTGAAGCTTTCTTT
TRBV12-3/TRBV12-4	TRBJ1-1	once	-	CASSQTGFTEAFF	TGTGCCAGCAGCCAAACAGGGTTCACTGAAGCTTTCTTT
TRBV3-1	TRBJ2-2	many	-	CASSQQGNTGELFF	TGTGCCAGCAGCCAACAGGGAAACACCGGGGAGCTGTTTTTT
TRBV6-2/TRBV6-3	TRBJ1-2	-	TRBD1	CASSQQHRGFGGYTF	TGTGCCAGCAGTCAACAACACAGGGGGTTTGGAGGCTACACCTTC
TRBV5-1	TRBJ2-1	many	TRBD2	CASWNAAGDSYNEQFF	TGCGCCAGCTGGAACGCAGCGGGGGACTCCTACAATGAGCAGTTCTTC
TRBV6-1	TRBJ2-7	many	TRBD1	CASSEVPGTGRNEQYF	TGTGCCAGCAGTGAAGTCCCCGGGACAGGGCGCAACGAGCAGTACTTC
TRBV12-3/TRBV12-4	TRBJ2-3	-	TRBD2	CASSKRRGGRTDTQYF	TGTGCCAGCAGTAAAAGGCGGGGGGGCCGGACAGATACGCAGTATTTT
TRBV12-3/TRBV12-4	TRBJ2-7	many	TRBD1	CASSPGQTPEQYF	TGTGCCAGCAGTCCGGGACAGACACCCGAGCAGTACTTC
TRBV10-3	TRBJ1-1	many	TRBD1	CAISELTGGSTEAFF	TGTGCCATCAGTGAGCTGACAGGGGGGAGCACTGAAGCTTTCTTT
TRBV20-1	TRBJ2-5	many	TRBD2	CSARDEASGPMGETQYF	TGCAGTGCTAGAGATGAGGCTAGCGGACCTATGGGGGAGACCCAGTACTTC
TRBV3-1	TRBJ2-3	many	-	CASSQAASTDTQYF	TGTGCCAGCAGCCAAGCGGCTAGCACAGATACGCAGTATTTT
TRBV24-1	TRBJ2-1	many	-	CATSDLGGSSYNEQFF	TGTGCCACCAGTGATTTAGGAGGGTCCTCCTACAATGAGCAGTTCTTC
TRBV6-5	TRBJ1-1	few	TRBD1	CASRVTGGNTEAFF	TGTGCCAGCAGGGTGACAGGGGGCAACACTGAAGCTTTCTTT
TRBV20-1	TRBJ2-3	many	-	CSARRRGTDTQYF	TGCAGTGCTAGACGGCGGGGCACAGATACGCAGTATTTT
TRBV18	TRBJ2-3	many	-	CASSLLFRDLTDTQYF	TGTGCCAGCTCACTGCTGTTTAGGGATCTCACAGATACGCAGTATTTT
TRBV4-2	TRBJ2-5	many	TRBD2	CASSQDLTGGKKTQYF	TGTGCCAGCAGCCAAGATTTAACGGGGGGGAAAAAGACCCAGTACTTC
TRBV5-3	TRBJ2-2	many	TRBD2	CASSQTSGVGELFF	TGTGCCAGCAGCCAGACTAGCGGGGTCGGGGAGCTGTTTTTT